The rows below give T cell receptor beta chains drawn from one sample of a study of CD8+ T cells in alopecia areata. Libraries were prepared by immunoSEQ multiplex PCR; TCRdb keeps only in-frame clonotypes and omits some of them. The sample comprises roughly 180,000 clones, approximately 60% of which are singletons, and around 3.2% rests with the top ten. The input for sequencing was CD4+ T cells sorted from blood, taken at week 4, from a patient treated with tofacitinib. The receptors stem from a human donor with alopecia areata. The CDR3 runs from the conserved cysteine through the conserved F or W. D genes are given only for firm matches. Not every row has a clone size; where given, it reads once, few, many or a size class.

j_call: TRBJ1-6; v_call: TRBV28; clone_size: few; d_call: .; cdr3_aa: CASSAGPTYSPLHF; cdr3_nt: TGTGCCAGCAGCGCGGGACCCACCTATTCACCCCTCCACTTT
j_call: TRBJ2-7; v_call: TRBV29-1; clone_size: few; d_call: .; cdr3_aa: CSAGAYEQYF; cdr3_nt: TGCAGCGCCGGGGCCTACGAGCAGTACTTC
j_call: TRBJ2-7; v_call: TRBV10-2; clone_size: .; d_call: .; cdr3_aa: CASRQGYEQYF; cdr3_nt: TGCGCCAGCAGGCAGGGCTACGAGCAGTACTTC
j_call: TRBJ2-3; v_call: TRBV29-1; clone_size: .; d_call: TRBD2; cdr3_aa: CSVGTSGTDTQYF; cdr3_nt: TGCAGCGTTGGGACTAGCGGCACAGATACGCAGTATTTT
j_call: TRBJ1-6; v_call: TRBV29-1; clone_size: .; d_call: TRBD1; cdr3_aa: CSVATGTGNSPLHF; cdr3_nt: TGCAGCGTCGCTACCGGGACAGGGAATTCACCCCTCCACTTT
j_call: TRBJ2-1; v_call: TRBV7-2; clone_size: .; d_call: .; cdr3_aa: CASSQNGGRVDEQFF; cdr3_nt: TGTGCCAGCAGCCAGAACGGGGGGCGGGTGGATGAGCAGTTCTTC
j_call: TRBJ1-2; v_call: TRBV18; clone_size: .; d_call: .; cdr3_aa: CASSPPEGYYGYTF; cdr3_nt: TGTGCCAGCTCACCACCAGAGGGGTACTATGGCTACACCTTC
j_call: TRBJ2-1; v_call: TRBV6-6; clone_size: .; d_call: .; cdr3_aa: CASSYSLSRRGNEQFF; cdr3_nt: TGTGCCAGCAGTTACTCGTTGTCGAGGAGGGGCAATGAGCAGTTCTTC
j_call: TRBJ1-5; v_call: TRBV7-2; clone_size: .; d_call: .; cdr3_aa: CASSYSTGMGQPQHF; cdr3_nt: TGTGCCAGCAGCTATTCTACAGGGATGGGTCAGCCCCAGCATTTT
j_call: TRBJ1-1; v_call: TRBV20-1; clone_size: .; d_call: .; cdr3_aa: CSASFTEAFF; cdr3_nt: TGCAGTGCTAGCTTCACTGAAGCTTTCTTT
j_call: TRBJ1-4; v_call: TRBV4-1; clone_size: .; d_call: .; cdr3_aa: CASSQRQPGFMATNEKLFF; cdr3_nt: TGCGCCAGCAGCCAAAGACAACCGGGATTTATGGCAACTAATGAAAAACTGTTTTTT
j_call: TRBJ1-6; v_call: TRBV29-1; clone_size: .; d_call: .; cdr3_aa: CSGGRSSYNSPLHF; cdr3_nt: TGCAGCGGCGGCCGAAGCTCCTATAATTCACCCCTCCACTTT
j_call: TRBJ2-3; v_call: TRBV7-9; clone_size: few; d_call: TRBD2; cdr3_aa: CASADTRGADTQYF; cdr3_nt: TGTGCCAGCGCGGACACACGGGGGGCAGATACGCAGTATTTT
j_call: TRBJ2-3; v_call: TRBV25-1; clone_size: .; d_call: TRBD2; cdr3_aa: CASSRLATDTQYF; cdr3_nt: TGTGCCAGCAGTCGACTAGCGACAGATACGCAGTATTTT
j_call: TRBJ1-2; v_call: TRBV18; clone_size: .; d_call: TRBD1; cdr3_aa: CASSPRPQGAGYTF; cdr3_nt: TGTGCCAGCTCACCACGGCCCCAGGGGGCTGGCTACACCTTC
j_call: TRBJ2-3; v_call: TRBV19; clone_size: .; d_call: TRBD1; cdr3_aa: CASRVQGSTTDTQYF; cdr3_nt: TGTGCCAGTAGAGTACAGGGGTCCACCACAGATACGCAGTATTTT
j_call: TRBJ1-5; v_call: TRBV15; clone_size: .; d_call: TRBD1; cdr3_aa: CATSKKTGRRGNQPQHF; cdr3_nt: TGTGCCACCAGCAAAAAGACAGGGCGAAGGGGTAATCAGCCCCAGCATTTT
j_call: TRBJ1-1; v_call: TRBV15; clone_size: .; d_call: TRBD1; cdr3_aa: CATSRDLGGANTEAFF; cdr3_nt: TGTGCCACCAGCAGAGATCTAGGGGGCGCGAACACTGAAGCTTTCTTT
j_call: TRBJ1-3; v_call: TRBV13; clone_size: .; d_call: .; cdr3_aa: CASSLYGAGNTIYF; cdr3_nt: TGTGCCAGCAGCTTATACGGGGCTGGAAACACCATATATTTT
j_call: TRBJ2-7; v_call: TRBV30; clone_size: once; d_call: .; cdr3_aa: CACRRQSYEQYF; cdr3_nt: TGTGCCTGTCGTAGACAGTCCTACGAGCAGTACTTC
j_call: TRBJ1-2; v_call: TRBV5-6; clone_size: .; d_call: TRBD1; cdr3_aa: CASSLTGGRHYGYTF; cdr3_nt: TGTGCCAGCAGCCTGACAGGGGGCCGCCACTATGGCTACACCTTC
j_call: TRBJ2-7; v_call: TRBV14; clone_size: once; d_call: TRBD2; cdr3_aa: CASSQLGLAEGSTQQYF; cdr3_nt: TGTGCCAGCAGCCAATTGGGACTAGCCGAGGGGAGTACCCAGCAGTACTTC
j_call: TRBJ1-1; v_call: TRBV30; clone_size: few; d_call: .; cdr3_aa: CAWTPLVNTEAFF; cdr3_nt: TGTGCCTGGACCCCGTTGGTGAACACTGAAGCTTTCTTT
j_call: TRBJ1-1; v_call: TRBV29-1; clone_size: .; d_call: .; cdr3_aa: CSVAGTRLNTEAFF; cdr3_nt: TGCAGCGTTGCTGGGACACGGCTGAACACTGAAGCTTTCTTT
j_call: TRBJ1-1; v_call: TRBV29-1; clone_size: .; d_call: .; cdr3_aa: CSVVLTEAFF; cdr3_nt: TGCAGCGTTGTTCTCACTGAAGCTTTCTTT
j_call: TRBJ1-2; v_call: TRBV25-1; clone_size: .; d_call: TRBD1; cdr3_aa: CASSDTTGANYGYTF; cdr3_nt: TGTGCCAGCAGTGACACCACAGGGGCTAACTATGGCTACACCTTC
j_call: TRBJ1-6; v_call: TRBV9; clone_size: .; d_call: TRBD1; cdr3_aa: CASSAIDRGYNSPLHF; cdr3_nt: TGTGCCAGCAGCGCCATAGACAGGGGCTATAATTCACCCCTCCACTTT
j_call: TRBJ1-1; v_call: TRBV30; clone_size: .; d_call: .; cdr3_aa: CAWSGGRVNTEAFF; cdr3_nt: TGTGCCTGGAGTGGTGGACGAGTCAACACTGAAGCTTTCTTT
j_call: TRBJ2-1; v_call: TRBV29-1; clone_size: .; d_call: .; cdr3_aa: CSVDMADFYNEQFF; cdr3_nt: TGCAGCGTTGATATGGCTGACTTCTACAATGAGCAGTTCTTC
j_call: TRBJ2-1; v_call: TRBV30; clone_size: .; d_call: TRBD1; cdr3_aa: CASGTGGADEQFF; cdr3_nt: TGTGCCTCCGGGACAGGGGGCGCGGATGAGCAGTTCTTC
j_call: TRBJ2-7; v_call: TRBV7-2; clone_size: .; d_call: .; cdr3_aa: CASSLGIGFYYEQYF; cdr3_nt: TGTGCCAGCAGCTTGGGCATCGGATTTTACTACGAGCAGTACTTC
j_call: TRBJ2-1; v_call: TRBV25-1; clone_size: .; d_call: .; cdr3_aa: CASSERVPGEQFF; cdr3_nt: TGTGCCAGCAGTGAACGGGTTCCCGGAGAGCAGTTCTTC
j_call: TRBJ2-5; v_call: TRBV20-1; clone_size: .; d_call: .; cdr3_aa: CSAFHETQYF; cdr3_nt: TGCAGTGCTTTTCACGAGACCCAGTACTTC
j_call: TRBJ2-7; v_call: TRBV18; clone_size: .; d_call: TRBD1; cdr3_aa: CASSPLPRGQGNEQYF; cdr3_nt: TGTGCCAGCTCACCGCTCCCTAGGGGACAGGGAAACGAGCAGTACTTC
j_call: TRBJ1-2; v_call: TRBV30; clone_size: .; d_call: TRBD1; cdr3_aa: CAWSRQGAGGYTF; cdr3_nt: TGTGCCTGGAGTCGACAGGGGGCAGGAGGCTACACCTTC
j_call: TRBJ1-3; v_call: TRBV7-6; clone_size: .; d_call: .; cdr3_aa: CASSPGHSSGNTIYF; cdr3_nt: TGTGCCAGCAGCCCAGGACACAGCTCTGGAAACACCATATATTTT
j_call: TRBJ1-6; v_call: TRBV5-5; clone_size: few; d_call: .; cdr3_aa: CASSLQGASPLHF; cdr3_nt: TGTGCCAGCAGTCTACAGGGAGCTTCACCCCTCCACTTT
j_call: TRBJ1-1; v_call: TRBV30; clone_size: .; d_call: .; cdr3_aa: CAWSVRVGTEAFF; cdr3_nt: TGTGCCTGGAGTGTACGCGTAGGCACTGAAGCTTTCTTT
j_call: TRBJ1-2; v_call: TRBV18; clone_size: few; d_call: .; cdr3_aa: CASSPSGTAASGYTF; cdr3_nt: TGTGCCAGCTCACCGTCCGGGACGGCAGCTAGTGGCTACACCTTC
j_call: TRBJ1-5; v_call: TRBV30; clone_size: .; d_call: .; cdr3_aa: CAWSPSGTAKVRQHF; cdr3_nt: TGTGCCTGGAGTCCCTCCGGGACCGCCAAGGTTCGCCAGCATTTT
j_call: TRBJ2-1; v_call: TRBV28; clone_size: .; d_call: TRBD1; cdr3_aa: CASSRAGTEQYNEQFF; cdr3_nt: TGTGCCAGCAGTAGAGCCGGGACAGAGCAATACAATGAGCAGTTCTTC
j_call: TRBJ1-5; v_call: TRBV30; clone_size: .; d_call: .; cdr3_aa: CAWSGGLNQPQHF; cdr3_nt: TGTGCCTGGAGTGGAGGGCTCAATCAGCCCCAGCATTTT
j_call: TRBJ1-1; v_call: TRBV29-1; clone_size: .; d_call: .; cdr3_aa: CSVQGLGAFF; cdr3_nt: TGCAGCGTTCAAGGGTTAGGAGCTTTCTTT
j_call: TRBJ2-1; v_call: TRBV7-8; clone_size: .; d_call: TRBD1; cdr3_aa: CASSLRDSGDEQFF; cdr3_nt: TGTGCCAGCAGCTTAAGGGACAGCGGCGATGAGCAGTTCTTC
j_call: TRBJ1-3; v_call: TRBV18; clone_size: .; d_call: .; cdr3_aa: CASSPLDSSGNTIYF; cdr3_nt: TGTGCCAGCTCACCGCTGGACAGCTCTGGAAACACCATATATTTT
j_call: TRBJ1-2; v_call: TRBV10-3; clone_size: .; d_call: TRBD1; cdr3_aa: CAIRRTGSGYTF; cdr3_nt: TGTGCCATCAGGAGGACAGGTTCTGGCTACACCTTC
j_call: TRBJ2-7; v_call: TRBV27; clone_size: few; d_call: .; cdr3_aa: CASKGGSEQYF; cdr3_nt: TGTGCCAGCAAGGGTGGCAGCGAGCAGTACTTC
j_call: TRBJ2-7; v_call: TRBV2; clone_size: once; d_call: TRBD2; cdr3_aa: CASGVAGVYEQYF; cdr3_nt: TGTGCCAGCGGAGTAGCGGGGGTCTACGAGCAGTACTTC
j_call: TRBJ2-2; v_call: TRBV18; clone_size: .; d_call: .; cdr3_aa: CASSPAGSNTGELFF; cdr3_nt: TGTGCCAGCTCACCAGCGGGGTCGAACACCGGGGAGCTGTTTTTT
j_call: TRBJ2-3; v_call: TRBV5-1; clone_size: .; d_call: .; cdr3_aa: CASSLGSGRTDTQYF; cdr3_nt: TGCGCCAGCAGCTTGGGAAGCGGGCGCACAGATACGCAGTATTTT